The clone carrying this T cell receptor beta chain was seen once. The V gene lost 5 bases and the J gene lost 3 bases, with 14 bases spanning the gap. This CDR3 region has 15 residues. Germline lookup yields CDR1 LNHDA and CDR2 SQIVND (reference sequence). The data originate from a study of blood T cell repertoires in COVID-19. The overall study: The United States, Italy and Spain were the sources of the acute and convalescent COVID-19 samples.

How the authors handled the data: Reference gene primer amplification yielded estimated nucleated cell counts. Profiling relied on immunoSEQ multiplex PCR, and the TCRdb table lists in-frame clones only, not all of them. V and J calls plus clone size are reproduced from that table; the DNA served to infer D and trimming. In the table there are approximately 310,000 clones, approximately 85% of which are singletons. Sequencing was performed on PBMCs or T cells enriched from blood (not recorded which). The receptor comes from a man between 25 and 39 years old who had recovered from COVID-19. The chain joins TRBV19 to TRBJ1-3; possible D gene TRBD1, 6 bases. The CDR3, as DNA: TGTGCCAGTAGTTCAGGGGACCTATTTGGAAACACCATATATTTT. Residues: CASSSGDLFGNTIYF.